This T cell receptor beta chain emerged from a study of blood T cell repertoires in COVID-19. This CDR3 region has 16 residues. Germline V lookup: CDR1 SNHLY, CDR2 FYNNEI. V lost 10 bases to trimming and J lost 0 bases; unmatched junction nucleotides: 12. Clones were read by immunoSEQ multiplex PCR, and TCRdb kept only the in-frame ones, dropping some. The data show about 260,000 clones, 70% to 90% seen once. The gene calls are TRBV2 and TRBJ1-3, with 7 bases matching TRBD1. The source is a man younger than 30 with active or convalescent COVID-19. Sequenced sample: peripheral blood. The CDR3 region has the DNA TGTGCCATGGACGGGACAGTTAATTTCTCTGGAAACACCATATATTTT. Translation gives CAMDGTVNFSGNTIYF.